Following are 11 T cell receptor beta chains from one sample sequenced in a study of T cells in Graves' hyperthyroidism and ophthalmopathy. RNA transcripts yielded amplified TCR beta CDR3 regions. During a first-round RT-PCR of the TCR CDR3, the HTBI primer set was used. TCRdb ran MiXCR on the multiplex PCR reads and lists one entry per CDR3 protein. This table has a few hundred thousand distinct CDR3 sequences, around 20% appearing once. Sequenced input: blood. The receptors come from a man aged 40-55 years with Graves' hyperthyroidism.

In regard to this clonotype: The junction and the germline gene differ at one end; a read error may be behind it. The CDR3 loop reads CASSQGARGTDTQYF. In DNA, the CDR3 is TGCGCCAGCAGTCAGGGGGCGCGGGGCACAGATACGCAGTATTTT. V and J are TRBV7-3 and TRBJ2-3; 8 bases agree with TRBD1. Germline V gene lookup returns CDR1 SGHTA and CDR2 FQGTGA. This CDR3 spans 15 amino acids.

The rearrangement uses TRBV28 and TRBJ2-5, with a tentative D call TRBD2 (6 bases). Germline V gives CDR1 MDHEN, CDR2 SYDVKM. Trimming pared 4 bases from V and 3 bases from J, leaving 18 bases between. The CDR3 is 16 amino acids. Here the CDR3 reads CASSSPEAGPKETQYF. CDR3 coding DNA: TGTGCCAGCAGTTCCCCCGAGGCGGGGCCGAAAGAGACCCAGTACTTC.

This clonotype was counted at least ten times. The CDR3 DNA reads as TGTGCCAGCAGCCGACAGTCCAGCTCCTACAATGAGCAGTTCTTC. Translated: CASSRQSSSYNEQFF. The rearrangement joins TRBV7-6 to TRBJ2-1; D may be TRBD1 (5 bases). Germline loops: CDR1 SGHVS, CDR2 FNYEAQ. Trimming left V 5 bases short and J 0 bases short, with 11 bases between. CDR3 size: 15 residues.

The sample holds many counts of this clonotype. This rearrangement joins TRBV6-1 to TRBJ2-3; unclear D gene. Per the germline V gene, CDR1 is MNHNS and CDR2 is SASEGT. The V gene lost 0 bases and the J gene lost 1 base, with 5 bases spanning the gap. The CDR3 is made up of 14 amino acids. The CDR3 spells CASSEALGTDTQYF. Here the CDR3 DNA reads TGTGCCAGCAGTGAAGCGCTTGGCACAGATACGCAGTATTTT.

This clonotype was detected many times. This chain links TRBV20-1 with TRBJ2-1; no clear D gene. The CDR3 extends over 12 amino acids. The V gene's germline CDR1 is DFQATT and CDR2 SNEGSKA (reference sequence). V was trimmed by 4 bases and J by 4 bases, leaving 8 bases between them. The DNA of the CDR3 is TGCAGTGCTACGGACGGGTACAATGAGCAGTTCTTC. This translates into CSATDGYNEQFF.

This clonotype has ten or more counts. The chain recombines TRBV3-1 with TRBJ2-7, with no clear D. This CDR3 spans 16 amino acids. The V gene lost 4 bases and the J gene lost 0 bases, with 16 bases spanning the gap. The germline CDR1 and CDR2 sequences are LGHDT and YNNKEL (reference sequence). The chain's CDR3 is CASSPTENLGSYEQYF. DNA of the CDR3: TGTGCCAGCAGCCCAACCGAGAACCTTGGCTCCTACGAGCAGTACTTC.

At least ten counts were recorded for this clonotype. J is TRBJ2-1 and V is TRBV11-2; 9 bases line up with TRBD1. V shed 3 bases, J shed 3 bases, and the junction held 0 bases outside the gene matches. This CDR3 contains 14 residues. Germline lookup yields CDR1 SGHAT and CDR2 FQNNGV. CDR3 region: CASSLTGGYNEQFF. In DNA form, the CDR3 reads TGTGCCAGCAGCTTGACAGGGGGCTACAATGAGCAGTTCTTC.

Ten or more counts support this clonotype. This chain links TRBV5-5 with TRBJ1-1, with D possibly being TRBD1 (6 bases). Trimming left V 5 bases short and J 7 bases short, with 12 bases between. Germline values: CDR1 SGHKS, CDR2 YYEKEE (reference sequence). The CDR3 totals 12 residues. The CDR3 loop reads CASRLWDNEAFF. CDR3 DNA: TGTGCCAGCAGACTATGGGACAATGAAGCTTTCTTT.

This clonotype came up many times. The chain combines TRBV6-2 or TRBV6-3 with TRBJ1-1; tentatively, D is TRBD1 (5 bases). This CDR3 is 15 amino acids long. Trimming left V 6 bases short and J 3 bases short, with 17 bases between. Germline-derived CDR1 and CDR2 are MNHEY and SVGEGT. The CDR3 DNA follows: TGTGCCAGCAGAGATCGGTCGGGGGGGGACACTGAAGCTTTCTTT. Amino acid sequence: CASRDRSGGDTEAFF.

As DNA, the CDR3 is TGTGCCAGCAGCCTAATTGGGGTAGCGGGGGGGCAAGATACGCAGTATTTT. Encoded protein: CASSLIGVAGGQDTQYF. V gene TRBV7-2 combines with J gene TRBJ2-3; 11 bases align to TRBD2. Germline CDR1 SGHTA, CDR2 FQGNSA. This CDR3 comprises 17 residues. V lost 5 bases to trimming and J lost 5 bases; unmatched junction nucleotides: 12.

The chain links TRBV7-2 to TRBJ2-5, with D possibly being TRBD2 (7 bases). The CDR3 spans 17 residues. Germline CDR1 reads SGHTA; CDR2 reads FQGNSA. V lost 6 bases and J 5 bases, leaving 25 bases between the germline ends. CDR3: CASSLGGGKGFAETQYF. The CDR3 nucleotides read TGTGCCAGCAGTTTGGGGGGGGGCAAGGGGTTCGCGGAGACCCAGTACTTC.